A single sample gave rise to the 20 T cell receptor beta chains below, sequenced in a study of T cell responses to AZD1222 COVID-19 vaccine. Repertoires were generated with immunoSEQ multiplex PCR, while TCRdb's copy carries only in-frame clones and drops some. The sample records about 130,000 clones, roughly 94% being singletons. The input for sequencing was peripheral blood, taken on day 0 of AZD1222 vaccination. The receptors shown here come from an adult in good health.

The J gene is TRBJ2-3, the V gene TRBV9; D is uncertain. CDR3 length equals 16 residues. The V gene's germline CDR1 is SGDLS and CDR2 YYNGEE. V was trimmed by 0 bases and J by 4 bases, leaving 15 bases between them. CDR3 coding DNA: TGTGCCAGCAGCGTAGGGACCGGCTTCCCCCCAGATACGCAGTATTTT. It codes for CASSVGTGFPPDTQYF.

The chain joins TRBV7-9 to TRBJ1-6; the match to TRBD1 covers 7 bases. Unmatched junction bases numbered 4, after V lost 5 bases and J lost 6 bases. CDR1 and CDR2 from the germline V gene are SEHNR and FQNEAQ (reference sequence). This CDR3 comprises 14 residues. The CDR3 protein is CASSPTGTNSPLHF. For the CDR3, the DNA is TGTGCCAGCAGCCCGACAGGGACTAATTCACCCCTCCACTTT. Complete variable domain (other parts from reference TRBV7-9 and TRBJ1-6): DTGVSQNPRHKITKRGQNVTFRCDPISEHNRLYWYRQTLGQGPEFLTYFQNEAQLEKSRLLSDRFSAERPKGSFSTLEIQRTEQGDSAMYLCASSPTGTNSPLHFGNGTRLTVT.

The chain couples TRBV6-2 or TRBV6-3 to TRBJ1-4; D not certain. Germline V lookup: CDR1 MNHEY, CDR2 SVGEGT. V was clipped by 6 bases and J by 3 bases, with 14 bases between them. The CDR3 sequence is 15 residues long. This chain's CDR3 is CASSLHGWANEKLFF. The CDR3 nucleotides read TGTGCCAGCAGCTTACACGGGTGGGCTAATGAAAAACTGTTTTTT.

This clone was detected once. The V and J genes are TRBV2 and TRBJ2-3; either TRBD1 or TRBD2 may supply D (5 bases each). The CDR3 runs to 17 residues. Germline V gene sequence: CDR1 SNHLY, CDR2 FYNNEI. The V end lost 3 bases, the J end lost 0 bases, and 16 bases lay between the germline ends. CDR3 nucleotide sequence: TGTGCCAGCAGTGAGGGACCCAACGGCGGTAGCACAGATACGCAGTATTTT. Amino acid sequence: CASSEGPNGGSTDTQYF.

V gene TRBV7-3 combines with J gene TRBJ1-2; 9 positions agree with TRBD1. CDR3 length equals 13 residues. Germline CDR1 SGHTA, CDR2 FQGTGA. Trimming removed 5 bases from V and 6 bases from J; junction bases left unmatched: 4. The CDR3 sequence: CASSPGQGNGYTF. CDR3 DNA sequence: TGTGCCAGCAGCCCCGGACAGGGGAATGGCTACACCTTC. The full variable domain, rest sourced from reference TRBV7-3 and TRBJ1-2, is GAGVSQTPSNKVTEKGKYVELRCDPISGHTALYWYRQSLGQGPEFLIYFQGTGAADDSGLPNDRFFAVRPEGSVSTLKIQRTERGDSAVYLCASSPGQGNGYTFGSGTRLTVV.

V gene TRBV12-3 or TRBV12-4 combines with J gene TRBJ2-1; D is perhaps TRBD2 (5 bases). The ends were cut back, 3 bases at V and 8 bases at J, with 5 bases in the middle. The CDR3 covers 11 residues. The CDR3 bases are TGTGCCAGCAGTTTGGAGGATGAGCAGTTCTTC. It codes for CASSLEDEQFF.

The rearrangement uses TRBV21-1 and TRBJ2-7; TRBD2 is the table's D call, not checked against the DNA. TRBV21-1 is shown as a pseudogene. The CDR3 spans 17 residues. Here the CDR3 reads CASSKPFCRCTAYEQYF. DNA of the CDR3: TGTGCCAGCAGCAAACCCTTTTGTCGGTGCACCGCCTACGAGCAGTACTTC.

V gene TRBV6-1 combines with J gene TRBJ2-5, with D possibly being TRBD1 (6 bases). CDR3 length: 14 amino acids. With 6 bases removed from V and 5 bases from J, the gap between germline ends came to 16 bases. Germline CDR1 and CDR2: MNHNS and SASEGT. The CDR3 reads CASSDTGSGETQYF. The CDR3 bases are TGTGCCAGCAGCGATACAGGGTCCGGGGAGACCCAGTACTTC.

The CDR3, as DNA: TGTGCCAGCAGTGAAGCCAGCGAGCCAAGTGCTACCGAGCAGTACTTC. This codes for CASSEASEPSATEQYF. This sequence joins TRBV2 and TRBJ2-7; D remains ambiguous. The CDR3 is made up of 16 amino acids. Germline V gene data show CDR1 as SNHLY and CDR2 as FYNNEI. V was cut by 0 bases and J by 6 bases, with 18 bases left in between.

CDR3 coding DNA: TGTGCCAGCAGTGAAGCAGTATGGACAGGGGGCGGCTACACCTTC. The encoded protein is CASSEAVWTGGGYTF. The chain has TRBV6-1 and TRBJ1-2, with 11 positions matching TRBD1. J lost 8 bases, V lost 0 bases, and 5 bases had no gene match. From germline, CDR1 is MNHNS and CDR2 SASEGT. The CDR3 is made up of 15 amino acids.

Comments on this clone: Other DNA sequences in this specimen translate into the identical CDR3. This chain joins TRBV7-2 and TRBJ2-3; 7 bases align to TRBD1. J gave up 0 bases and V 5 bases, and 2 bases lay outside the gene matches. The CDR3 length is 14 residues. Looked up from germline, CDR1 is SGHTA and CDR2 is FQGNSA. Here the CDR3 DNA reads TGTGCCAGCAGCCAGGGGGATAGCACAGATACGCAGTATTTT. Encoded protein: CASSQGDSTDTQYF.

The chain carries TRBV6-6 and TRBJ1-5, with TRBD1 identical over 9 bases. CDR1 and CDR2 from the germline V gene are MNHNY and SVGAGI (reference sequence). The CDR3 length is 13 residues. The trim removed 4 bases at V and 8 bases at J, leaving 3 bases unmatched. CDR3 amino acids: CASSWGQGEPQHF. CDR3 nucleotide sequence: TGTGCCAGCAGTTGGGGACAGGGCGAGCCCCAGCATTTT.

V is TRBV27 and J is TRBJ1-6; tentative D call: TRBD1 (5 bases). Germline lookup yields CDR1 MNHEY and CDR2 SMNVEV (reference sequence). V was shortened by 5 bases and J by 12 bases, with 11 bases between the two germline ends. The CDR3 is made up of 12 amino acids. CDR3: CASSLPGVPLHF. CDR3 nucleotides: TGTGCCAGCAGTCTTCCGGGGGTACCCCTCCACTTT.

This chain connects TRBV28 to TRBJ1-5; D is uncertain. This CDR3 spans 12 amino acids. V was pared by 11 bases and J by 0 bases, with 8 bases between. The V gene's germline CDR1 is MDHEN and CDR2 SYDVKM. In nucleotides, the CDR3 is TGTGCCGGTCAGAATAGCAATCAGCCCCAGCATTTT. Its protein product is CAGQNSNQPQHF.

The gene calls are TRBV6-5 and TRBJ2-5; D remains unclear. Germline values: CDR1 MNHEY, CDR2 SVGAGI. V was clipped by 8 bases and J by 7 bases, with 17 bases between them. The CDR3 spans 13 residues. The CDR3: CASGAGPSGTQYF. The CDR3 coding sequence is TGTGCCAGCGGAGCAGGACCAAGTGGGACCCAGTACTTC.

V and J are TRBV6-1 and TRBJ1-1, with D possibly TRBD1 on 5 matching bases. Germline loops: CDR1 MNHNS, CDR2 SASEGT. V gave up 4 bases and J gave up 4 bases, with 25 bases separating them. This CDR3 contains 18 residues. This CDR3 reads CASSGPNGTAGGGTEAFF. The DNA of the CDR3 is TGTGCCAGCAGTGGACCCAACGGGACGGCGGGCGGTGGCACTGAAGCTTTCTTT.

V and J are TRBV4-2 and TRBJ2-3; D unclear. The CDR3 loop spans 15 amino acids. CDR1 LGHNA and CDR2 YNFKEQ come from the germline V gene. Trimming stripped 4 bases from V and 5 bases from J, with 16 bases between. CDR3 nucleotides: TGTGCCAGCAGCCCCGCGCCGTTAGAACAAGATACGCAGTATTTT. Amino acid sequence: CASSPAPLEQDTQYF.

The rearrangement uses TRBV19 and TRBJ1-5; D gene ambiguous. The CDR3 spans 15 residues. Germline CDR1 LNHDA, CDR2 SQIVND (reference sequence). V was pared by 11 bases and J by 0 bases, with 17 bases between. The CDR3 region is CAAGGKGDSNQPQHF. DNA for the CDR3: TGTGCCGCGGGCGGCAAGGGCGATAGCAATCAGCCCCAGCATTTT.

This chain uses TRBV21-1 with TRBJ1-5; the D call TRBD1 from the table was never checked on the DNA. TRBV21-1 counts as a pseudogene. The CDR3 runs to 16 residues. The DNA for the CDR3 is TGTGCCAGCAGCATGGGGGCTATGAATAGCAATCAGCCCCAGCATTTT. Translation gives CASSMGAMNSNQPQHF.

This chain joins TRBV21-1 and TRBJ1-4. TRBV21-1 is marked as a pseudogene. The CDR3 spans 16 residues. The CDR3 DNA sequence: TGTGCCAGCAGCAAAGTAGGCGTTGCAACTAATGAAAAACTGTTTTTT. Amino acid sequence: CASSKVGVATNEKLFF.